The subject of this entry is one T cell receptor (beta chain). Other nucleotide sequences in the sample specify the same CDR3. This sample stems from a study of cytomegalovirus exposure and HLA in healthy donors. Using immunoSEQ multiplex PCR, the repertoire was profiled, and TCRdb retains in-frame clones only, with some absent. This table has about 330,000 clones, 75% to 90% appearing once. CDR1 is SGHRS, CDR2 YFSETQ, per germline. This CDR3 region has 14 residues. The trim removed 2 bases at V and 6 bases at J, leaving 2 bases unmatched. The chain is built from TRBV5-1 and TRBJ2-7; TRBD2 agrees at 13 bases. Input material: PBMCs. This TCR derives from a woman younger than 30 in good health and CMV-seronegative. The CDR3 nucleotides are TGCGCCAGCAGCTTAGGACTAGCGGGAGTCGAGCAGTACTTC. It yields the protein CASSLGLAGVEQYF.